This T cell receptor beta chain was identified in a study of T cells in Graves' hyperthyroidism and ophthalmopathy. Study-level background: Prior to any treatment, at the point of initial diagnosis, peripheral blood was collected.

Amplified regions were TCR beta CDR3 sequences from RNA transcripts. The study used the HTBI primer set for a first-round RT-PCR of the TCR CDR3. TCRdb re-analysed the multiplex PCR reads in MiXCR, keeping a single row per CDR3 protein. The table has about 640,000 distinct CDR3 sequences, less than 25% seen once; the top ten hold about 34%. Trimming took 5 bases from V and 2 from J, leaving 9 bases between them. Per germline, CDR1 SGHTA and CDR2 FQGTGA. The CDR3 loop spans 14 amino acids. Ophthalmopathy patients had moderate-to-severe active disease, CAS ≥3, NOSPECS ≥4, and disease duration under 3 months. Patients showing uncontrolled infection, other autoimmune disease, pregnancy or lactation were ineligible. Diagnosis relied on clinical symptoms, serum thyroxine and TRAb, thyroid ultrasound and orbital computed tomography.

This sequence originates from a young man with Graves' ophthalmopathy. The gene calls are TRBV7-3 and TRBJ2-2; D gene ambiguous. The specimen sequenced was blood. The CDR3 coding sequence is TGTGCCAGCAGCGTCCTAAGAAACACCGGGGAGCTGTTTTTT. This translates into CASSVLRNTGELFF.